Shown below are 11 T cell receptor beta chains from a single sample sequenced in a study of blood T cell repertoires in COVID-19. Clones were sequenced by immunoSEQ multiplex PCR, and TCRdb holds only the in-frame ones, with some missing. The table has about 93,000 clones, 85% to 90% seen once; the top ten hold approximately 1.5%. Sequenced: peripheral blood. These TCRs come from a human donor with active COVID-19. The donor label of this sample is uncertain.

CDR3 protein: CSVVSGHGYTF. The DNA for the CDR3 is TGCAGCGTTGTTTCAGGGCATGGCTACACCTTC. V gene TRBV29-1 combines with J gene TRBJ1-2; a possible D gene is TRBD1 (5 bases). Germline V gene data show CDR1 as SQVTM and CDR2 as ANQGSEA. V lost 4 bases, J lost 6 bases, and 9 bases lay in between. The CDR3 is made up of 11 amino acids. Full variable domain (outside the CDR3, taken from reference TRBV29-1 and TRBJ1-2): SAVISQKPSRDICQRGTSLTIQCQVDSQVTMMFWYRQQPGQSLTLIATANQGSEATYESGFVIDKFPISRPNLTFSTLTVSNMSPEDSSIYLCSVVSGHGYTFGSGTRLTVV.

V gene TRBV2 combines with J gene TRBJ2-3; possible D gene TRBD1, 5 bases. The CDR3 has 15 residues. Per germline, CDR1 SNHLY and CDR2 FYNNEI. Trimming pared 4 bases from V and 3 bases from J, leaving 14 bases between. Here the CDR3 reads CASSVREPRTDTQYF. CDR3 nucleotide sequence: TGTGCCAGCAGTGTCAGGGAACCTAGGACAGATACGCAGTATTTT.

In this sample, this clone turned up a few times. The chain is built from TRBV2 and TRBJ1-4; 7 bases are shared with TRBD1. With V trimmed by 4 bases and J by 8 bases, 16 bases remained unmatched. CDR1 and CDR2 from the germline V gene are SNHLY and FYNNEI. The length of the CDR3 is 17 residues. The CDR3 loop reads CASSGDRSPPYGEKLFF. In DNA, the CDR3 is TGTGCCAGCAGTGGGGACAGATCCCCGCCTTATGGGGAAAAACTGTTTTTT.

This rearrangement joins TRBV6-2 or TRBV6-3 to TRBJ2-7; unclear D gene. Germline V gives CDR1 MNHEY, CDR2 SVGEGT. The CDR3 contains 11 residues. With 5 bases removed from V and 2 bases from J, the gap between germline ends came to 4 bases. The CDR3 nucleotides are TGTGCCAGCAGTAATACCTACGAGCAGTACTTC. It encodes CASSNTYEQYF.

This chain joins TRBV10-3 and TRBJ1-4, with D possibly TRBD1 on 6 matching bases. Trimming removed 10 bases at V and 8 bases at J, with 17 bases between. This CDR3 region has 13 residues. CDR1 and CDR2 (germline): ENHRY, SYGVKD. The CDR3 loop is CATLGALGEKLFF. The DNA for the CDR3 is TGTGCCACCCTGGGGGCGCTGGGCGAAAAACTGTTTTTT.

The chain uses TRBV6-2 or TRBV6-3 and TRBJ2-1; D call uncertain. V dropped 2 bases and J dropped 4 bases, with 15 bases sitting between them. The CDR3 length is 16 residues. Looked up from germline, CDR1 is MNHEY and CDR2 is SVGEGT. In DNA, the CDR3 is TGTGCCAGCAGTTACCGTGCCCACCAGGAATACAATGAGCAGTTCTTC. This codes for CASSYRAHQEYNEQFF.

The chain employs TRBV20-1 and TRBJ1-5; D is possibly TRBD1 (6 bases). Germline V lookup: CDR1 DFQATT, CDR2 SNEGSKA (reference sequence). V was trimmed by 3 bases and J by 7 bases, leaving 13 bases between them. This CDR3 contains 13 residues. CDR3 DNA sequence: TGCAGTGCTAGTAGGGACAATCGGCAGCCCCAGCATTTT. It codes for CSASRDNRQPQHF.

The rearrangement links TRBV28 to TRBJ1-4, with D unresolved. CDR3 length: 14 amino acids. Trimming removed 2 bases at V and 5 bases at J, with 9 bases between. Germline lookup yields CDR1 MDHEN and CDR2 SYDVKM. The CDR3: CASSLGGLNEKLFF. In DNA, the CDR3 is TGTGCCAGCAGTTTAGGAGGGCTCAATGAAAAACTGTTTTTT. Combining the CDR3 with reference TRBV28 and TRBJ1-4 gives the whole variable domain DVKVTQSSRYLVKRTGEKVFLECVQDMDHENMFWYRQDPGLGLRLIYFSYDVKMKEKGDIPEGYSVSREKKERFSLILESASTNQTSMYLCASSLGGLNEKLFFGSGTQLSVL.

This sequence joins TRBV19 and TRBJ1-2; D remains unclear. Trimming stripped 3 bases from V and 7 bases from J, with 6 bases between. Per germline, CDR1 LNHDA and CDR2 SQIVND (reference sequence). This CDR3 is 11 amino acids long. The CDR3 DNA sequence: TGTGCCAGTAGTATGCGGGCTGGCTACACCTTC. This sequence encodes CASSMRAGYTF.

The CDR3 protein is CASSPLVASTDTQYF. CDR3 DNA: TGTGCCAGCAGCCCCCTAGTCGCTAGCACAGATACGCAGTATTTT. This chain joins TRBV11-2 and TRBJ2-3, with D uncertain. With 5 bases removed from V and 0 bases from J, the gap between germline ends came to 12 bases. This CDR3 comprises 15 residues. Germline V gene data show CDR1 as SGHAT and CDR2 as FQNNGV.

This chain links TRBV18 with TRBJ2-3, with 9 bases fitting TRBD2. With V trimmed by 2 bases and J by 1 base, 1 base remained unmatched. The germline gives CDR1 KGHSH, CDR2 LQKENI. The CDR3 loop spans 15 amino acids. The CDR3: CASSPIAGGTDTQYF. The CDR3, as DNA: TGTGCCAGCTCACCAATAGCGGGGGGCACAGATACGCAGTATTTT.